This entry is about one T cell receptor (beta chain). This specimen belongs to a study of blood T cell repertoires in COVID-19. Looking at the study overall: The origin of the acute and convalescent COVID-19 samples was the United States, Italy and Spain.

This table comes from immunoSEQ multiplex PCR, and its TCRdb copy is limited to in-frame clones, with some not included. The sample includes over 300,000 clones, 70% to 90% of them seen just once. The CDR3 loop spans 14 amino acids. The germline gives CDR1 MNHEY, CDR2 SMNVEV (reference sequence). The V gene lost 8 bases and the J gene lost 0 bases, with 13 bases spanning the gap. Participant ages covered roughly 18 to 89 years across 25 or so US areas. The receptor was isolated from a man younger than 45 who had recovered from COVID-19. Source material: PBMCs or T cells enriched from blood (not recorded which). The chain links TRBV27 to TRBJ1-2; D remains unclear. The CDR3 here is CASGRRDANYGYTF. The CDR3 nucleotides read TGTGCCAGCGGGAGACGGGATGCTAACTATGGCTACACCTTC.